This TCR beta chain was profiled in a study of T cell responses to AZD1222 COVID-19 vaccine. General study findings and limits: Elevations in Spike-specific TCR breadth and depth followed administration of two AZD1222 doses. Nearly half of spike-specific TCRs reportedly target unmutated variant regions. Vaccine-related CD4 TCRs covered spike, predominating at 160-218 and 743-854. Only after the peak T cell response were repertoires sampled.

The CDR3 has 16 residues. Trimming cost V 5 bases and J 4 bases; bases outside gene matches: 5. Looked up from germline, CDR1 is ENHRY and CDR2 is SYGVKD. In the case of this clone: Antigen unknown.

Data came from immunoSEQ multiplex PCR; TCRdb stores just in-frame clones and leaves some out. The sample has 90,000 to 130,000 clones; 85% to 95% are singletons. This rearrangement joins TRBV10-3 to TRBJ1-4; 12 bases align to TRBD1. The sequence was collected from an adult in good health. The specimen comprised peripheral blood, sampled on day 0 of AZD1222 vaccination. The CDR3 DNA reads as TGTGCCATCAGTCCCGGGACAGGGGGCCTTAATGAAAAACTGTTTTTT. This sequence encodes CAISPGTGGLNEKLFF.